The sequence of this T cell receptor beta chain was determined in a study of PD-1 blockade in classical Hodgkin lymphoma. The table lists this clone with a few counts. Its antigen is unknown. The V end lost 0 bases, the J end lost 4 bases, and 11 bases lay between the germline ends. CDR3 length: 15 amino acids. Germline lookup yields CDR1 SGHTS and CDR2 YDEGEE. Study observations and caveats: Complete responders' diversity at baseline resembled that of newly diagnosed patients.

All trial patients relapsed after autologous stem cell transplantation. The assay was immunoSEQ multiplex PCR, and TCRdb's table has in-frame clones only and misses some. The data show more than 10,000 clones, with 84% seen just once and around 25% held by the top ten. The rearrangement joins TRBV5-8 to TRBJ1-5, with a tentative D call TRBD1 (6 bases). The clonotype comes from a human donor with classical Hodgkin lymphoma. The sample here was peripheral blood mononuclear cells (PBMCs), taken at baseline. Written as DNA, the CDR3 is TGTGCCAGCAGCTTGGGTATCGACAGGAATCAGCCCCAGCATTTT. It specifies CASSLGIDRNQPQHF.